This record covers a single TCR beta chain. Its antigen is unknown. This entry comes from a study of cytomegalovirus exposure and HLA in healthy donors. Study-wide points: TRBV6-2, TRBV6-3 and some other V segments were unresolvable in 87-base-pair reads.

PCR involved 60 Vbeta and 13 Jbeta primers. Generated by immunoSEQ multiplex PCR, the TCRdb table keeps only in-frame clones and is missing some. The table shows over 100,000 clones, with roughly 72% occurring only once. The V gene lost 0 bases and the J gene lost 3 bases, with 6 bases spanning the gap. The CDR3 totals 13 residues. The germline CDR1 and CDR2 sequences are LGHNA and YNFKEQ. The chain has TRBV4-2 and TRBJ2-7, with a possible D match to TRBD1 (6 bases). The material sequenced was PBMCs. The TCR originated in a male donor in good health and CMV-seronegative. CDR3 in DNA: TGTGCCAGCAGCCAAGACAGGGGCTACGAGCAGTACTTC. This codes for CASSQDRGYEQYF.